This T cell receptor beta chain was recorded in a study of cytomegalovirus exposure and HLA in healthy donors. The PCR was carried out with 60 Vbeta primers and 13 Jbeta primers. The table came from immunoSEQ multiplex PCR; TCRdb's copy has only in-frame clones and leaves some out. This sample has about 160,000 clones, with 70% to 80% found just once. Trimming shortened V by 7 bases and J by 0 bases, and 13 bases separated the two germline ends. This CDR3 region has 14 residues. Per the germline V gene, CDR1 is WSHSY and CDR2 is SAAADI. Overall study findings and caveats: For TCR beta chains, V- and J-gene trimming was later linked to a missense DCLRE1C variant.

Points on this clone: What it binds is unknown.

The TCR was taken from a man aged 25-40 years in good health and CMV-seropositive. Sequencing was performed on PBMCs. The V call is TRBV10-2, the J call TRBJ2-7, with a weak D call TRBD1 (6 bases). CDR3: CASKDRPSSYEQYF. CDR3 nucleotide sequence: TGCGCCAGCAAAGACAGGCCGAGCTCCTACGAGCAGTACTTC.